This is a list of T cell receptor beta chains from one sample in a study of identical twins. TCRdb used MiXCR to reprocess the 5' RACE reads, holding one entry per CDR3 protein. The sample has around 1.7 million distinct CDR3 sequences, roughly a third seen once. Sequenced input: cord blood. The receptor source for this set is a newborn girl in good health. The CDR3 runs from the conserved cysteine through the conserved F or W. The order of the fields is CDR3 protein, CDR3 DNA, J gene, D gene, V gene, clone size. The D gene is left open where the match is weak. Clone size is not always given. Where it is, it says once, few, many or a class for expanded clones.

CDR3 protein: CASSKLAGSHNEQFF
CDR3 DNA: TGTGCCAGCAGCAAACTGGCGGGTTCGCACAATGAGCAGTTCTTC
J gene: TRBJ2-1
D gene: .
V gene: TRBV21-1
clone size: few

CDR3 protein: CASSPRDRRGEQYF
CDR3 DNA: TGTGCCAGCAGTCCCCGGGACAGGCGGGGGGAGCAGTACTTC
J gene: TRBJ2-5
D gene: .
V gene: TRBV12-3/TRBV12-4
clone size: few

CDR3 protein: CAISDFTDRTYEQYF
CDR3 DNA: TGTGCCATCAGTGACTTCACCGACAGGACCTACGAGCAGTACTTC
J gene: TRBJ2-7
D gene: .
V gene: TRBV10-3
clone size: .

CDR3 protein: CASSQVSPADTQYF
CDR3 DNA: TGTGCCAGCAGCCAAGTATCCCCAGCCGATACGCAGTATTTT
J gene: TRBJ2-3
D gene: .
V gene: TRBV3-1
clone size: few

CDR3 protein: CASSSRGRDSPLHF
CDR3 DNA: TGTGCCAGCAGTTCCAGGGGGCGGGATTCACCCCTCCACTTT
J gene: TRBJ1-6
D gene: TRBD1
V gene: TRBV12-3/TRBV12-4
clone size: .

CDR3 protein: CASGQGYGYTF
CDR3 DNA: TGTGCCAGCGGACAGGGCTATGGCTACACCTTC
J gene: TRBJ1-2
D gene: TRBD1
V gene: TRBV2
clone size: many

CDR3 protein: CASSQGGLPSGSTSYEQYF
CDR3 DNA: TGTGCCAGCAGCCAAGGTGGGCTTCCCAGCGGGAGTACCTCCTACGAGCAGTACTTC
J gene: TRBJ2-7
D gene: TRBD2
V gene: TRBV3-1
clone size: .

CDR3 protein: CASSFGREVWTEAFF
CDR3 DNA: TGTGCCAGCAGCTTCGGCAGGGAGGTGTGGACTGAAGCTTTCTTT
J gene: TRBJ1-1
D gene: .
V gene: TRBV5-6
clone size: .

CDR3 protein: CASSEDSGSISNSPLHF
CDR3 DNA: TGTGCCAGCAGTGAAGATTCAGGGTCCATAAGTAATTCACCCCTCCACTTT
J gene: TRBJ1-6
D gene: .
V gene: TRBV2
clone size: .

CDR3 protein: CASSITEQSSGNTIYF
CDR3 DNA: TGTGCCAGCAGCATAACTGAGCAGAGCTCTGGAAACACCATATATTTT
J gene: TRBJ1-3
D gene: .
V gene: TRBV7-2
clone size: .

CDR3 protein: CASSRLVQTTDTQYF
CDR3 DNA: TGTGCCAGCAGCCGACTGGTCCAGACCACAGATACGCAGTATTTT
J gene: TRBJ2-3
D gene: .
V gene: TRBV2
clone size: .

CDR3 protein: CASSGGTLGDTQYF
CDR3 DNA: TGTGCCAGCAGTGGGGGGACCTTGGGAGATACGCAGTATTTT
J gene: TRBJ2-3
D gene: .
V gene: TRBV2
clone size: few

CDR3 protein: CASSWTGVRDTQYF
CDR3 DNA: TGTGCCAGCAGTTGGACAGGGGTTAGAGATACGCAGTATTTT
J gene: TRBJ2-3
D gene: TRBD1
V gene: TRBV28
clone size: .

CDR3 protein: CSAREGIGVSNEQFF
CDR3 DNA: TGCAGTGCTAGAGAGGGTATCGGGGTCTCTAATGAGCAGTTCTTC
J gene: TRBJ2-1
D gene: .
V gene: TRBV20-1
clone size: few

CDR3 protein: CASSLGPGPDTQYF
CDR3 DNA: TGTGCCAGCAGCTTAGGTCCAGGGCCAGATACGCAGTATTTT
J gene: TRBJ2-3
D gene: .
V gene: TRBV7-9
clone size: .

CDR3 protein: CASSQDPGQASNQPQHF
CDR3 DNA: TGCGCCAGCAGCCAAGACCCGGGACAGGCAAGTAATCAGCCCCAGCATTTT
J gene: TRBJ1-5
D gene: TRBD1
V gene: TRBV4-1
clone size: .

CDR3 protein: CASGGNSPLHF
CDR3 DNA: TGTGCCAGCGGGGGGAATTCACCCCTCCACTTT
J gene: TRBJ1-6
D gene: .
V gene: TRBV2
clone size: few

CDR3 protein: CASSSPGSGNTIYF
CDR3 DNA: TGTGCCAGCAGTTCCCCGGGGTCTGGAAACACCATATATTTT
J gene: TRBJ1-3
D gene: .
V gene: TRBV28
clone size: .

CDR3 protein: CASSLGFGNEQFF
CDR3 DNA: TGTGCCAGCAGTTTGGGGTTTGGCAATGAGCAGTTCTTC
J gene: TRBJ2-1
D gene: .
V gene: TRBV28
clone size: few

CDR3 protein: CASSLLAGGKDTQYF
CDR3 DNA: TGTGCCAGCAGCTTACTAGCGGGAGGAAAAGATACGCAGTATTTT
J gene: TRBJ2-3
D gene: TRBD2
V gene: TRBV7-2
clone size: .

CDR3 protein: CASRGVEAFF
CDR3 DNA: TGTGCCAGCCGCGGGGTTGAAGCTTTCTTT
J gene: TRBJ1-1
D gene: .
V gene: TRBV18
clone size: .

CDR3 protein: CASSLWQPGGSEADTQYF
CDR3 DNA: TGTGCCAGCAGTTTATGGCAGCCCGGGGGTAGCGAGGCAGATACGCAGTATTTT
J gene: TRBJ2-3
D gene: .
V gene: TRBV27
clone size: few

CDR3 protein: CASSERQGAFYEQYF
CDR3 DNA: TGTGCCAGCAGTGAACGACAGGGGGCCTTCTACGAGCAGTACTTC
J gene: TRBJ2-7
D gene: TRBD1
V gene: TRBV6-1
clone size: .

CDR3 protein: CASSLAPSVYTDTQYF
CDR3 DNA: TGTGCCAGCAGCTTGGCCCCTAGCGTCTACACAGATACGCAGTATTTT
J gene: TRBJ2-3
D gene: .
V gene: TRBV7-2
clone size: .

CDR3 protein: CSASPWPNTDTQYF
CDR3 DNA: TGCAGTGCTAGCCCTTGGCCGAACACAGATACGCAGTATTTT
J gene: TRBJ2-3
D gene: .
V gene: TRBV20-1
clone size: once

CDR3 protein: CASTLTSGLYSYEQYF
CDR3 DNA: TGTGCCAGCACCCTGACTAGCGGGCTATACTCCTACGAGCAGTACTTC
J gene: TRBJ2-7
D gene: TRBD2
V gene: TRBV7-2
clone size: few

CDR3 protein: CASASGNQPQHF
CDR3 DNA: TGTGCCAGCGCGTCAGGGAATCAGCCCCAGCATTTT
J gene: TRBJ1-5
D gene: .
V gene: TRBV28
clone size: few

CDR3 protein: CASSEVWASGFSYNEQFF
CDR3 DNA: TGTGCCAGCAGTGAGGTGTGGGCTAGCGGCTTCTCCTACAATGAGCAGTTCTTC
J gene: TRBJ2-1
D gene: TRBD2
V gene: TRBV2
clone size: few

CDR3 protein: CSAPGTSGRLSQFF
CDR3 DNA: TGCAGCGCCCCCGGGACTAGCGGGAGGCTCTCCCAGTTCTTC
J gene: TRBJ2-1
D gene: TRBD2
V gene: TRBV29-1
clone size: many

CDR3 protein: CAGRLMGTNYGYTF
CDR3 DNA: TGTGCCGGCCGTCTCATGGGAACTAACTATGGCTACACCTTC
J gene: TRBJ1-2
D gene: .
V gene: TRBV27
clone size: .

CDR3 protein: CASSPDNPPQHF
CDR3 DNA: TGTGCCAGCAGCCCAGACAATCCGCCCCAGCATTTT
J gene: TRBJ1-5
D gene: .
V gene: TRBV6-6
clone size: few

CDR3 protein: CASSPWGVSADTQYF
CDR3 DNA: TGTGCCAGCAGCCCCTGGGGGGTATCAGCGGATACGCAGTATTTT
J gene: TRBJ2-3
D gene: .
V gene: TRBV11-1
clone size: .

CDR3 protein: CSARRVAGVYEQYF
CDR3 DNA: TGCAGTGCTAGACGGGTTGCGGGAGTCTACGAGCAGTACTTC
J gene: TRBJ2-7
D gene: TRBD2
V gene: TRBV20-1
clone size: .

CDR3 protein: CASSSRGPINEQYF
CDR3 DNA: TGTGCCAGCAGTTCTAGGGGCCCCATCAATGAGCAGTACTTC
J gene: TRBJ2-7
D gene: .
V gene: TRBV12-3/TRBV12-4
clone size: .

CDR3 protein: CASSSGGPKNIQYF
CDR3 DNA: TGTGCCAGCTCTAGCGGGGGGCCCAAAAACATTCAGTACTTC
J gene: TRBJ2-4
D gene: TRBD2
V gene: TRBV28
clone size: .

CDR3 protein: CASSLVRSNTEAFF
CDR3 DNA: TGCGCCAGCAGCTTGGTTCGGTCAAACACTGAAGCTTTCTTT
J gene: TRBJ1-1
D gene: .
V gene: TRBV5-1
clone size: few

CDR3 protein: CASSPRMGQYF
CDR3 DNA: TGTGCCAGCAGCCCCCGAATGGGTCAGTATTTT
J gene: TRBJ2-3
D gene: .
V gene: TRBV3-1
clone size: few